This T cell receptor beta chain was sequenced during a study of tumor and adjacent non-tumor tissue in lung cancer (dated by TCRdb to the late 2010s). Concerning the study at large: The cohort included about eleven adenocarcinoma, a couple of squamous cell carcinoma and 1 small cell lung cancer patients. Among the roughly 15 patients, ages ranged from about 31 to 76 years, 10 were men and 5 were women, and disease was TNM stage I to III. Sequencing produced more than 100,000,000 productive TCRbeta reads in total, an average of about 4.17 million reads per sample. The study compared bulk TCRbeta repertoires between lung tumor tissue and matched distant non-tumor lung tissue from around 16 lung cancer patients. More than 25 paired specimens, one tumor and one normal lung sample per patient, were profiled by TCRbeta CDR3 sequencing. Beyond this particular receptor, the publication reports: Peripheral blood was not sequenced, so blood TCRbeta repertoires in these lung cancer patients were not examined. Younger patients had significantly higher TCR diversity, and higher tumor TCR diversity was associated with shorter overall and disease-free survival. In normal lung, the top 100 clones accounted for a significantly larger cumulative share of the repertoire than in tumor tissue. Significantly higher TCR diversity (inverse Simpson) was observed in tumor tissue than in normal lung tissue (approximately 430 vs 150, P = 0.0075, Mann-Whitney U test). The methods do not name the sequencing platform or mention unique molecular identifiers. The cohort had only roughly 16 patients, and the authors noted that larger samples and more detailed clinical data are needed.

RNA was extracted from bulk unsorted tissue and checked for quality with a NanoDrop ND-1000 and an Agilent 2100. The donors were newly diagnosed lung cancer patients admitted for thoracic surgery in China from August to November 2014 who had not received prior chemotherapy. The study excluded patients who had received radiotherapy or chemotherapy before or who had another cancer at the same time. Surgical tissue pieces of roughly 1-2 cm3 were preserved in RNAlater solution and were kept at -80 degrees C until use. This clonotype was observed once. What antigen it recognizes has not been identified. One end of the junction does not line up with germline, which may come from a read error. Receptor libraries were prepared by multiplex PCR. Sequencer: Illumina HiSeq 2500. TCRbeta libraries were constructed through three rounds of nested PCR with primers (Table S4) according to protocols modified from ARM-PCR. Before sequencing, PCR products in the 200-500 bp range were cut out of the gel and cleaned up using the QIAquick gel extraction kit. On the authors' methods: Reads were cleaned using Trimmomatic, were merged into complete CDR3 sequences using FLASH, and were assigned to V(D)J germline segments using MiTCR. Clonal diversity was computed as the inverse Simpson's index with VDJtools. Productive reads were defined as in-frame sequences without a premature stop codon. In-frame beta chains were kept once TCRdb had trimmed the public reads at Q25 with fastp and called clones with MiXCR. Rows merge per CDR3 protein into single entries with the most common DNA and genes. TCRdb assigned the V and J calls; the authors' analysis was not used. This sample lists about 79,000 distinct CDR3 sequences; just under 75% were detected once. About a tenth of the sample comes from the top ten.

This TCR was recovered from a woman between 40 and 50 years old with non-small cell lung cancer. The sample taken for sequencing was lung tumor tissue.

The encoded CDR3 is CSVEDQEGSSCNGQFF. In nucleotides, the sequence is TGCAGCGTTGAAGATCAGGAGGGGAGCTCCTGCAATGGGCAGTTCTTC. Here the chain combines TRBV29-1 and TRBJ2-1; a weak D assignment points to TRBD2 (6 bases agree). The CDR3, from cysteine to phenylalanine, totals 16 residues. Of all the DNA, just the CDR3 is kept, 48 bases in frame from base 1. In the germline V gene, CDR1 corresponds to SQVTM and CDR2 to ANQGSEA.